The rows below give T cell receptor beta chains drawn from one sample of a study of T cells in Graves' hyperthyroidism and ophthalmopathy. A single record per CDR3 protein comes from TCRdb applying MiXCR to the multiplex PCR reads. The sample includes a few hundred thousand distinct CDR3 sequences, roughly 15% of them seen just once. The source material was blood. These receptors all stem from a woman in her fifties or sixties with Graves' hyperthyroidism that later progressed to Graves' ophthalmopathy. The CDR3 runs from the conserved cysteine through the conserved F or W. Fields, in order: J gene, D gene, clone size, V gene, CDR3 DNA, CDR3 protein. The D gene is left open where the match is weak. Expanded clones get a size class; other rows say once, few or many, or leave the size out.

J gene: TRBJ2-1; D gene: .; clone size: many; V gene: TRBV28; CDR3 DNA: TGTGCCAGTACCCCCCCAACCATAGGTGTCCATGAGCAGTTCTTC; CDR3 protein: CASTPPTIGVHEQFF
J gene: TRBJ2-3; D gene: TRBD1; clone size: many; V gene: TRBV18; CDR3 DNA: TGTGCCAGCTCCCCCGGGACAGGGGGTGCGGATACGCAGTATTTT; CDR3 protein: CASSPGTGGADTQYF
J gene: TRBJ2-2; D gene: .; clone size: many; V gene: TRBV7-6; CDR3 DNA: TGTGCCAGCAGAAAACAGGCCGAATTCACCGGGGAGCTGTTTTTT; CDR3 protein: CASRKQAEFTGELFF
J gene: TRBJ2-7; D gene: .; clone size: many; V gene: TRBV28; CDR3 DNA: TGTGCCAGCAGTTTATGGAGCGGTACCGGGGGTTACGAGCAGTACTTC; CDR3 protein: CASSLWSGTGGYEQYF
J gene: TRBJ2-1; D gene: TRBD1; clone size: many; V gene: TRBV5-1; CDR3 DNA: TGCGCCAGCAGCGCCGGACAGGGGGCTCAAACCGTCCGCATCAATGAGCAGTTCTTC; CDR3 protein: CASSAGQGAQTVRINEQFF
J gene: TRBJ1-1; D gene: TRBD1; clone size: many; V gene: TRBV2; CDR3 DNA: TGTGCCAGCAGTACCGGGACAGGGGGAGCTTTCTTT; CDR3 protein: CASSTGTGGAFF
J gene: TRBJ1-5; D gene: TRBD1; clone size: .; V gene: TRBV2; CDR3 DNA: TGTGCCAGCAGTGTCAGGGGGCAAGGCCAGCCCCAGCATTTT; CDR3 protein: CASSVRGQGQPQHF
J gene: TRBJ2-1; D gene: TRBD1; clone size: .; V gene: TRBV6-5; CDR3 DNA: TGTGCCAGCAGTTCAACAGGGGGCGAGTTCTTC; CDR3 protein: CASSSTGGEFF
J gene: TRBJ1-1; D gene: .; clone size: .; V gene: TRBV20-1; CDR3 DNA: TGCAGTGCCCCGGTGGGGAGGGGGACTGAAGCTTTCTTT; CDR3 protein: CSAPVGRGTEAFF
J gene: TRBJ1-1; D gene: TRBD1; clone size: .; V gene: TRBV25-1; CDR3 DNA: TGTGCCAGCGGGGGACAGGTAGGCACTGAAGCTTTCTTT; CDR3 protein: CASGGQVGTEAFF
J gene: TRBJ2-5; D gene: TRBD2; clone size: .; V gene: TRBV5-1; CDR3 DNA: TGCGCCAGCAGCTCAATGACTAGCGGGAGGGCCCAAGAGACCCAGTACTTC; CDR3 protein: CASSSMTSGRAQETQYF
J gene: TRBJ2-3; D gene: .; clone size: many; V gene: TRBV7-6; CDR3 DNA: TGTGCCAGCAGGAGTAGGGGGGAAGATACGCAGTATTTT; CDR3 protein: CASRSRGEDTQYF
J gene: TRBJ2-3; D gene: TRBD2; clone size: few; V gene: TRBV20-1; CDR3 DNA: TGCAGTGCGACTGAATTTGTGGCGGGAGGACTAAAATGGGGTACGCAGTATTTT; CDR3 protein: CSATEFVAGGLKWGTQYF
J gene: TRBJ1-1; D gene: .; clone size: many; V gene: TRBV20-1; CDR3 DNA: TGCAGTGCTAGAGAAGGAGTCGCTGAAGCTTTCTTT; CDR3 protein: CSAREGVAEAFF
J gene: TRBJ2-7; D gene: .; clone size: many; V gene: TRBV20-1; CDR3 DNA: TGCAGTGCTAGAGATGGGCGGTTTACCTACGAGCAGTACTTC; CDR3 protein: CSARDGRFTYEQYF
J gene: TRBJ1-6; D gene: TRBD1; clone size: many; V gene: TRBV6-1; CDR3 DNA: TGTGCCAGCAGTTCCGGACAGGAAGGCTCACCCCTCCACTTT; CDR3 protein: CASSSGQEGSPLHF
J gene: TRBJ2-7; D gene: .; clone size: many; V gene: TRBV5-1; CDR3 DNA: TGCGCCAGCAGCTTGCGTGGGGGGCCCGACTACGAGCAGTACTTC; CDR3 protein: CASSLRGGPDYEQYF
J gene: TRBJ2-3; D gene: .; clone size: few; V gene: TRBV4-1; CDR3 DNA: TGCGCCAGCAGCCTGGGGCCTGACACAGATACGCAGTATTTT; CDR3 protein: CASSLGPDTDTQYF
J gene: TRBJ2-1; D gene: .; clone size: many; V gene: TRBV7-3; CDR3 DNA: TGTGCCAGCAGCTTAACGCTGGACAATGAGCAGTTCTTC; CDR3 protein: CASSLTLDNEQFF
J gene: TRBJ2-5; D gene: .; clone size: .; V gene: TRBV4-1; CDR3 DNA: TGCGCCAGCAGCCAAGCCTACAGGGTGGGCCAAGAGACCCAGTACTTC; CDR3 protein: CASSQAYRVGQETQYF
J gene: TRBJ1-1; D gene: .; clone size: many; V gene: TRBV7-8; CDR3 DNA: TGTGCCAGCAGCTCCTCAGGTGGCACTGAAGCTTTCTTT; CDR3 protein: CASSSSGGTEAFF
J gene: TRBJ2-5; D gene: TRBD2; clone size: .; V gene: TRBV7-2; CDR3 DNA: TGTGCCAGCAGCCGGGACGGGGGGTACCAAGAGACCCAGTACTTC; CDR3 protein: CASSRDGGYQETQYF
J gene: TRBJ2-7; D gene: .; clone size: many; V gene: TRBV28; CDR3 DNA: TGTGCCAGCAGTACCTACTACGAGCAGTACTTC; CDR3 protein: CASSTYYEQYF
J gene: TRBJ2-1; D gene: TRBD2; clone size: many; V gene: TRBV7-9; CDR3 DNA: TGTGCCAGCAGCTTACCCGGGGGGGGAGCTCGGCTAAGTGAGCAGTTCTTC; CDR3 protein: CASSLPGGGARLSEQFF
J gene: TRBJ1-3; D gene: .; clone size: many; V gene: TRBV28; CDR3 DNA: TGTGCCAGCAGCCTGGACCCAAGCTCTGGAAACACCATATATTTT; CDR3 protein: CASSLDPSSGNTIYF
J gene: TRBJ2-4; D gene: .; clone size: few; V gene: TRBV19; CDR3 DNA: TGTGCCAGTAGTATAGGCAGGTCCCGACAGGTGCCTCGAACCAAAAACATTCAGTACTTC; CDR3 protein: CASSIGRSRQVPRTKNIQYF
J gene: TRBJ2-2; D gene: TRBD1; clone size: many; V gene: TRBV12-3/TRBV12-4; CDR3 DNA: TGTGCCAGCAGCCCTACAGGGGGCCGGGACACCGGGGAGCTGTTTTTT; CDR3 protein: CASSPTGGRDTGELFF
J gene: TRBJ2-3; D gene: .; clone size: many; V gene: TRBV5-1; CDR3 DNA: TGCGCCAGCAGCTTCCTGACGCGTGACGGAGATACGCAGTATTTT; CDR3 protein: CASSFLTRDGDTQYF
J gene: TRBJ2-1; D gene: .; clone size: few; V gene: TRBV9; CDR3 DNA: TGTGCCAGCACGTTGACTAGTCAATACAATGAGCAGTTCTTC; CDR3 protein: CASTLTSQYNEQFF
J gene: TRBJ1-1; D gene: TRBD1; clone size: many; V gene: TRBV6-1; CDR3 DNA: TGTGCCAGCAGTTACCCGGACAGGGGGGAATTCGAAGCTTTCTTT; CDR3 protein: CASSYPDRGEFEAFF
J gene: TRBJ1-1; D gene: .; clone size: .; V gene: TRBV7-9; CDR3 DNA: TGTGCCAGCAGCTTAGCTTCGGACATGCCTGAAGCTTTCTTT; CDR3 protein: CASSLASDMPEAFF
J gene: TRBJ2-5; D gene: TRBD1; clone size: many; V gene: TRBV2; CDR3 DNA: TGTGCCAGCGGGACAGGGGGCGAGACCCAGTACTTC; CDR3 protein: CASGTGGETQYF
J gene: TRBJ2-7; D gene: TRBD2; clone size: many; V gene: TRBV2; CDR3 DNA: TGTGCCAGCAGTCCCAGGACCCCGGTAGGCGGGAGGGCCCGCTACGAGCAGTACTTC; CDR3 protein: CASSPRTPVGGRARYEQYF
J gene: TRBJ2-2; D gene: .; clone size: .; V gene: TRBV10-3; CDR3 DNA: TGTGCCATCAGTTCTCATTGGGCAGGGGGGACCGGGGAGCTGTTTTTT; CDR3 protein: CAISSHWAGGTGELFF
J gene: TRBJ2-1; D gene: .; clone size: few; V gene: TRBV10-2; CDR3 DNA: TGCGCCAGCAGTGAAACAGGCTACTCCTACAATGAGCAGTTCTTC; CDR3 protein: CASSETGYSYNEQFF
J gene: TRBJ2-7; D gene: .; clone size: many; V gene: TRBV28; CDR3 DNA: TGTGCCAGCAGTTTACTGGGGGGCGAGCAGTACTTC; CDR3 protein: CASSLLGGEQYF
J gene: TRBJ2-3; D gene: .; clone size: .; V gene: TRBV6-5; CDR3 DNA: TGTGCCAGCAGTTCCCAGCCTCACACAGATACGCAGTATTTT; CDR3 protein: CASSSQPHTDTQYF
J gene: TRBJ2-3; D gene: .; clone size: few; V gene: TRBV7-9; CDR3 DNA: TGTGCCAGCAGCTTATTCCCCGGTTCGGGACGGCCGATCACAGATACGCAGTATTTT; CDR3 protein: CASSLFPGSGRPITDTQYF
J gene: TRBJ2-2; D gene: TRBD2; clone size: .; V gene: TRBV6-1; CDR3 DNA: TGTGCCAGCAGTGGCCCTCTTCCAGCGGGAGGGAACACCGGGGAGCTGTTTTTT; CDR3 protein: CASSGPLPAGGNTGELFF
J gene: TRBJ2-1; D gene: .; clone size: many; V gene: TRBV7-9; CDR3 DNA: TGTGCCAGCAGCTTAACCAGGGACAATGAGCAGTTCTTC; CDR3 protein: CASSLTRDNEQFF
J gene: TRBJ2-3; D gene: TRBD1; clone size: .; V gene: TRBV7-9; CDR3 DNA: TGTGCCAGCAGCCTCCGGACAGGGAGCACAGATACGCAGTATTTT; CDR3 protein: CASSLRTGSTDTQYF
J gene: TRBJ1-1; D gene: .; clone size: .; V gene: TRBV6-5; CDR3 DNA: TGTGCCAGCAGTTACGTAGGGAGGACTGAAGCTTTCTTT; CDR3 protein: CASSYVGRTEAFF